The 10 T cell receptor beta chains in this list originate from one sample, sequenced in a study of blood T cell repertoires in COVID-19. Using immunoSEQ multiplex PCR, the repertoire was profiled, and TCRdb retains in-frame clones only, with some absent. Of about 310,000 clones listed, about 85% are singletons. The sample consisted of PBMCs or T cells enriched from blood (not recorded which). The origin of the receptors is a woman aged 25 to 45 who had been exposed to COVID-19.

The rearrangement links TRBV28 to TRBJ1-5, with 9 bases fitting TRBD1. With 7 bases clipped from V and 7 bases from J, the junction kept 8 bases outside the gene matches. In germline, CDR1 is MDHEN, CDR2 SYDVKM. CDR3 length equals 14 residues. DNA for the CDR3: TGTGCCAGCAATTTGGGACAGGGAAGGCAGCCCCAGCATTTT. Protein: CASNLGQGRQPQHF.

This clone was seen only once. The chain combines TRBV6-5 with TRBJ2-7, with TRBD1 identical over 7 bases. CDR1 is MNHEY and CDR2 is SVGAGI in the germline V gene. The CDR3 has 14 residues. V shed 2 bases, J shed 7 bases, and the junction held 8 bases outside the gene matches. The CDR3 coding sequence is TGTGCCAGCAGTTACGCGGACAGGAGCCCGGAGCAGTACTTC. Translated, it gives CASSYADRSPEQYF.

This sequence joins TRBV19 and TRBJ2-1; the match to TRBD2 covers 8 bases. Germline V gene data show CDR1 as LNHDA and CDR2 as SQIVND (reference sequence). CDR3 size: 15 residues. With 5 bases clipped from V and 8 bases from J, the junction kept 11 bases outside the gene matches. CDR3 nucleotide sequence: TGTGCCAGTAGTCCCAGCGGGAGAATGAATGATGAGCAGTTCTTC. As protein: CASSPSGRMNDEQFF.

This chain joins TRBV18 and TRBJ1-2, with 9 bases fitting TRBD1. V lost 2 bases, J lost 7 bases, and 8 bases stayed unmatched. CDR3 length: 15 amino acids. Germline V gives CDR1 KGHSH, CDR2 LQKENI. This CDR3 reads CASSPTTGGFFGYTF. The CDR3 nucleotides read TGTGCCAGCTCACCAACAACAGGGGGCTTTTTTGGCTACACCTTC.

This sequence joins TRBV29-1 and TRBJ1-2; D remains ambiguous. In germline, CDR1 is SQVTM, CDR2 ANQGSEA. This CDR3 has 13 amino acids. V was cut by 1 base and J by 2 bases, with 8 bases left in between. As DNA, the CDR3 is TGCAGCGTTGAAGTGAGACTGAACTATGGCTACACCTTC. It encodes CSVEVRLNYGYTF.

This chain connects TRBV4-3 to TRBJ1-6, with D tentatively TRBD1 (6 bases). The germline gives CDR1 LGHNA, CDR2 YSLEER. Deletions cut 6 bases from V and 8 bases from J, with 8 bases between. The CDR3 contains 12 residues. The CDR3 reads CASSTGHSPLHF. CDR3 nucleotides: TGCGCCAGCAGTACAGGGCATTCACCCCTCCACTTT.

This rearrangement joins TRBV19 to TRBJ2-5, with D perhaps matching TRBD1 (6 bases). The CDR3 extends over 15 amino acids. V lost 3 bases and J lost 1, with 12 bases in between. CDR1 is LNHDA and CDR2 is SQIVND in the germline V gene (reference sequence). The DNA of the CDR3 is TGTGCCAGTAGTATCGGACAGAGCCTCCAAGAGACCCAGTACTTC. Its protein is CASSIGQSLQETQYF.

In its sample, this clone was seen once. The V call is TRBV28, the J call TRBJ2-7; 8 nucleotides agree with TRBD2. The germline gives CDR1 MDHEN, CDR2 SYDVKM. This CDR3 has 15 residues. The ends lost 4 bases at V and 6 bases at J; junction bases unmatched: 11. CDR3 sequence reads: CASSSPGLEGLEQYF. CDR3 in DNA: TGTGCCAGCAGTTCACCGGGACTAGAGGGGCTCGAGCAGTACTTC.

The chain couples TRBV5-5 to TRBJ2-1, with a weak D call TRBD2 (5 bases). This CDR3 is 15 amino acids long. The germline V and J ends were trimmed by 7 bases and 8 bases, with 22 bases remaining between them. Germline assignment: CDR1 SGHKS and CDR2 YYEKEE (reference sequence). The CDR3 coding sequence is TGTGCCAGCCAAAATGGGCTAGCTCTCGGGGATGAGCAGTTCTTC. It translates to CASQNGLALGDEQFF.

The V call is TRBV20-1, the J call TRBJ1-2; D is undetermined. Deletions cut 3 bases from V and 0 bases from J, with 14 bases between. Germline CDR1 is DFQATT and CDR2 is SNEGSKA (reference sequence). The CDR3 totals 15 residues. This CDR3 reads CSASATATANYGYTF. In DNA form, the CDR3 reads TGCAGTGCTAGTGCGACCGCAACAGCTAACTATGGCTACACCTTC.